The 26 T cell receptor beta chains below come from one sample, sequenced in a study of blood T cell repertoires in COVID-19. Sequencing was performed with immunoSEQ multiplex PCR; in TCRdb, only in-frame clones are kept and a portion is missing. Of 5,500 to 7,500 clones listed, roughly 87% are singletons. Sequencing input: peripheral blood. These receptors all come from a human donor in a cohort sampled during active COVID-19.

The chain recombines TRBV4-1 with TRBJ2-3; 7 bases are a match to TRBD1. CDR1 and CDR2 from the germline V gene are MGHRA and YSYEKL. V trimming: 4 bases; J trimming: 2 bases; junction bases outside the gene matches: 9. The CDR3 is made up of 16 amino acids. The CDR3 DNA sequence: TGCGCCAGCAGCCCTGCCGGGACAGATTTCACAGATACGCAGTATTTT. Its translation is CASSPAGTDFTDTQYF.

This rearrangement joins TRBV30 to TRBJ1-1, with 7 positions matching TRBD1. Germline assignment: CDR1 GTSNPN and CDR2 SVGIG (reference sequence). The CDR3 contains 13 residues. After removal of 4 bases from V and 5 bases from J, the junction contained 7 bases not matched to a gene. This CDR3 is CAWIRPGGTEAFF. Written as DNA, the CDR3 is TGTGCCTGGATTCGGCCAGGGGGGACTGAAGCTTTCTTT.

This sequence joins TRBV15 and TRBJ2-7; D is perhaps TRBD2 (7 bases). Looked up from germline, CDR1 is LNHNV and CDR2 is YYDKDF (reference sequence). The CDR3 extends over 16 amino acids. V lost 1 base to trimming and J lost 3 bases, with 16 bases between them. The DNA for the CDR3 is TGTGCCACCAGCAGAGTTACGGGGGGCGAGTACTACGAGCAGTACTTC. Residues: CATSRVTGGEYYEQYF.

J is TRBJ1-3 and V is TRBV9; D is possibly TRBD1 (6 bases). The CDR3 runs to 14 residues. Germline V gene data show CDR1 as SGDLS and CDR2 as YYNGEE. Trimming stripped 4 bases from V and 2 bases from J, with 10 bases between. The CDR3 region is CASSPRTAGNTIYF. The CDR3 DNA sequence: TGTGCCAGCAGCCCCAGGACAGCTGGAAACACCATATATTTT.

The V gene is TRBV5-4, the J gene TRBJ2-4; D possibly corresponds to TRBD1 (6 bases). The CDR3 is made up of 14 amino acids. V lost 2 bases, J lost 4 bases, and 10 bases lay in between. Germline-derived CDR1 and CDR2 are SGHNT and YYREEE (reference sequence). The CDR3 protein is CASSLNREKNIQYF. Here the CDR3 DNA reads TGTGCCAGCAGCTTAAACAGGGAGAAAAACATTCAGTACTTC. The complete variable domain, with remaining parts taken from reference TRBV5-4 and TRBJ2-4, reads ETGVTQSPTHLIKTRGQQVTLRCSSQSGHNTVSWYQQALGQGPQFIFQYYREEENGRGNFPPRFSGLQFPNYSSELNVNALELDDSALYLCASSLNREKNIQYFGAGTRLSVL.

The table lists this clone with a count of one. This chain links TRBV7-6 with TRBJ2-2; TRBD2 aligns across 14 bases. The CDR3 totals 16 residues. V lost 5 bases to trimming and J lost 7 bases; unmatched junction nucleotides: 6. Germline CDR1 reads SGHVS; CDR2 reads FNYEAQ. For the CDR3, the DNA is TGTGCCAGCAGCCGGACTAGCGGGGGGTCGGGCGGGGAGCTGTTTTTT. Encoded protein: CASSRTSGGSGGELFF.

The V call is TRBV24-1, the J call TRBJ1-1; D uncertain. Trimming cost V 1 base and J 2 bases, with 13 bases left between them. CDR3 size: 16 residues. CDR1 KGHDR and CDR2 SFDVKD come from the germline V gene. The CDR3 reads CATSDLSRARNTEAFF. CDR3 DNA: TGTGCCACCAGTGATTTATCGAGGGCGAGAAACACTGAAGCTTTCTTT.

The CDR3 is CASSLGRPNSRTDTQYF. The CDR3 DNA reads TGTGCCAGCAGCTTAGGGCGCCCCAACAGTCGCACAGATACGCAGTATTTT. The gene calls are TRBV7-2 and TRBJ2-3, with unresolved D. The CDR3 is 17 amino acids. In germline, CDR1 is SGHTA, CDR2 FQGNSA. Trimming removed 1 base at V and 1 base at J, with 15 bases between.

V and J are TRBV7-8 and TRBJ2-5; D uncertain. This CDR3 region has 14 residues. Germline assignment: CDR1 SGHVS and CDR2 FQNEAQ. The V end was cut by 2 bases, the J end by 1 base, with 8 bases between. CDR3 in amino acids: CASSLSSLQETQYF. The CDR3 DNA is TGTGCCAGCAGCTTATCTTCCCTCCAAGAGACCCAGTACTTC.

The chain recombines TRBV7-2 with TRBJ1-4; maybe TRBD1 (6 bases). With 5 bases removed from V and 8 bases from J, the gap between germline ends came to 21 bases. Looked up from germline, CDR1 is SGHTA and CDR2 is FQGNSA. The length of the CDR3 is 16 residues. In DNA, the CDR3 is TGTGCCAGCAGCCCAACCCCCAGGGGAGCGGGGGAAAAACTGTTTTTT. Encoded protein: CASSPTPRGAGEKLFF. Together with reference TRBV7-2 and TRBJ1-4, the CDR3 gives the full variable domain: GAGVSQSPSNKVTEKGKDVELRCDPISGHTALYWYRQSLGQGLEFLIYFQGNSAPDKSGLPSDRFSAERTGGSVSTLTIQRTQQEDSAVYLCASSPTPRGAGEKLFFGSGTQLSVL.

This clone was observed a single time. This chain connects TRBV4-1 to TRBJ1-6; D is possibly TRBD1 (6 bases). The V gene lost 4 bases and the J gene lost 7 bases, with 14 bases spanning the gap. Looked up from germline, CDR1 is MGHRA and CDR2 is YSYEKL. This CDR3 region has 15 residues. CDR3 protein: CASSPQGQGNSPLHF. For the CDR3, the DNA is TGCGCCAGCAGCCCTCAGGGGCAGGGGAATTCACCCCTCCACTTT.

The chain carries TRBV10-2 and TRBJ2-3; TRBD2 agrees at 9 bases. Trimming at V came to 2 bases and at J to 1 base, leaving 1 base not matched to a gene. Per germline, CDR1 WSHSY and CDR2 SAAADI. This CDR3 has 15 residues. The DNA of the CDR3 is TGCGCCAGCAGTGAGACTAGCGGGCGCACAGATACGCAGTATTTT. It is translated as CASSETSGRTDTQYF.

This clone was recorded only once. The rearrangement joins TRBV6-5 to TRBJ2-1; the D gene is possibly TRBD1 (5 bases). Germline assignment: CDR1 MNHEY and CDR2 SVGAGI. The CDR3 is 15 residues long. Trimming took 0 bases from V and 4 from J, leaving 10 bases between them. The chain's CDR3 is CASSYSTTGYNEQFF. CDR3 DNA: TGTGCCAGCAGTTACTCAACCACAGGATACAATGAGCAGTTCTTC.

This chain joins TRBV19 and TRBJ1-1, with D maybe TRBD1 (6 bases). The V end was cut by 3 bases, the J end by 7 bases, with 9 bases between. The germline CDR1 and CDR2 sequences are LNHDA and SQIVND (reference sequence). The CDR3 covers 12 residues. The CDR3 loop is CASSIGTFEAFF. The CDR3 DNA reads as TGTGCCAGTAGTATCGGGACATTTGAAGCTTTCTTT.

The chain carries TRBV11-3 and TRBJ2-7, with D perhaps TRBD1 (6 bases). Germline CDR1 reads SGHNT; CDR2 reads YENEEA. Trimming left V 4 bases short and J 6 bases short, with 22 bases between. The CDR3 consists of 16 residues. The CDR3 reads CASSSGTNKKLGEQYF. CDR3 in DNA: TGTGCCAGCAGCTCGGGGACAAACAAGAAATTGGGCGAGCAGTACTTC.

This chain connects TRBV9 to TRBJ2-5, with 7 bases aligning to TRBD2. The ends lost 3 bases at V and 5 bases at J; junction bases unmatched: 7. The germline CDR1 and CDR2 sequences are SGDLS and YYNGEE. The CDR3 covers 14 residues. CDR3 region: CASSATSRRETQYF. DNA of the CDR3: TGTGCCAGCAGCGCGACTAGCAGGAGGGAGACCCAGTACTTC.

The chain uses TRBV7-9 and TRBJ2-7, with a weak D call TRBD1 (5 bases). Trimming removed 2 bases at V and 3 bases at J, with 11 bases between. The CDR3 is made up of 14 amino acids. Germline CDR1 reads SEHNR; CDR2 reads FQNEAQ (reference sequence). Written as DNA, the CDR3 is TGTGCCAGCAGCTTAATTCAGGGAATCTACGAGCAGTACTTC. Amino acids: CASSLIQGIYEQYF.

The V gene is TRBV5-1, the J gene TRBJ1-2; D is undetermined. The CDR3 contains 13 residues. V lost 2 bases, J lost 4 bases, and 9 bases lay in between. Per the germline V gene, CDR1 is SGHRS and CDR2 is YFSETQ. The CDR3 protein is CASSFELGYGYTF. The CDR3 DNA is TGCGCCAGCAGCTTCGAGCTCGGCTATGGCTACACCTTC.

This clone was seen a single time. The J gene is TRBJ1-6, the V gene TRBV7-9; maybe TRBD1 (5 bases). This CDR3 comprises 14 residues. The germline V gene has CDR1 SEHNR and CDR2 FQNEAQ (reference sequence). V was shortened by 0 bases and J by 5 bases, with 5 bases between the two germline ends. For the CDR3, the DNA is TGTGCCAGCAGCTTAGCAGGGGATAATTCACCCCTCCACTTT. Translation gives CASSLAGDNSPLHF.

The J gene is TRBJ2-2, the V gene TRBV5-6; 7 bases fit TRBD2. The CDR3 runs to 14 residues. CDR1 SGHDT and CDR2 YYEEEE come from the germline V gene. Unmatched junction bases numbered 9, after V lost 6 bases and J lost 7 bases. The DNA for the CDR3 is TGTGCCAGCACCGAGCGGGGATTGGGCGGGGAGCTGTTTTTT. This translates into CASTERGLGGELFF.

This sequence joins TRBV18 and TRBJ2-3; 7 bases are a match to TRBD2. CDR3 size: 15 residues. Trimming cost V 2 bases and J 6 bases; bases outside gene matches: 8. CDR1 is KGHSH and CDR2 is LQKENI in the germline V gene. The CDR3 DNA reads as TGTGCCAGCTCACCAGTGGCGGGAGCAATGGATACGCAGTATTTT. Its translation: CASSPVAGAMDTQYF.

DNA for the CDR3: TGCGCCAGCAGCCAACCGGGACAGGGGGCCTACGAGCAGTACTTC. This gives the protein CASSQPGQGAYEQYF. The gene calls are TRBV4-1 and TRBJ2-7, with 11 bases aligning to TRBD1. The CDR3 is 15 residues long. Looked up from germline, CDR1 is MGHRA and CDR2 is YSYEKL. The V and J ends lost 2 bases and 2 bases, in that order; junction bases with no gene match: 2.

The chain recombines TRBV21-1 with TRBJ1-3; the listed D gene, TRBD1, was not tested against the DNA. TRBV21-1 corresponds to a pseudogene. The CDR3 consists of 15 residues. CDR3 sequence: CASNFLGQGENTIYF. CDR3 nucleotide sequence: TGTGCCAGCAACTTCCTCGGACAGGGGGAAAACACCATATATTTT.

This clone was seen a handful of times. The chain joins TRBV19 to TRBJ2-6; D is unresolved. The CDR3 is 15 amino acids. Between the trimmed V and J ends, which lost 8 bases and 0 bases, there was a span of 11 bases. From germline, CDR1 is LNHDA and CDR2 SQIVND (reference sequence). CDR3 nucleotide sequence: TGTGCCAGTCACGTGCGCGGCTCTGGGGCCAACGTCCTGACTTTC. It is translated as CASHVRGSGANVLTF. The full variable domain, rest sourced from reference TRBV19 and TRBJ2-6, is DGGITQSPKYLFRKEGQNVTLSCEQNLNHDAMYWYRQDPGQGLRLIYYSQIVNDFQKGDIAEGYSVSREKKESFPLTVTSAQKNPTAFYLCASHVRGSGANVLTFGAGSRLTVL.

In its sample, this clone is large. The V gene is TRBV2, the J gene TRBJ2-1; D might be TRBD1 (5 bases). Trimming stripped 4 bases from V and 0 bases from J, with 10 bases between. This CDR3 region has 15 residues. Germline assignment: CDR1 SNHLY and CDR2 FYNNEI. The CDR3, as DNA: TGTGCCAGCAGTGGGGGCGTCAACTCCTACAATGAGCAGTTCTTC. Translated, it gives CASSGGVNSYNEQFF.

The V call is TRBV2, the J call TRBJ1-3; TRBD1 matches at 7 bases. Germline V gene lookup returns CDR1 SNHLY and CDR2 FYNNEI. After removal of 6 bases from V and 3 bases from J, the junction contained 8 bases not matched to a gene. The CDR3 contains 15 residues. The CDR3 here is CASRPGQDFGNTIYF. The CDR3 coding sequence is TGTGCCAGCAGACCTGGACAGGACTTTGGAAACACCATATATTTT.